Listed here is a single T cell receptor (beta chain). Its antigen is currently not known. There are no base qualities to consult, and no much larger clone falls within one base. This sample was included in a study of a mutant IDH1 vaccine in newly diagnosed glioma (dated by TCRdb to the early 2020s). At the level of the whole study: Patients were given eight vaccinations, in weeks 1, 3, 5, 7, 11, 15, 19 and 23, which matched visits V03 through V10. In the chemotherapy-containing groups, vaccination started alongside temozolomide cycles, whereas in patients who had radiotherapy alone it started 4-6 weeks after radiotherapy. The roughly 32 treated patients were around 62% male and about 38% female, with a mean age of about 43 years. Before enrollment, patients had received standard therapy of radiotherapy alone, temozolomide alone, or radiochemotherapy with temozolomide; most received the combination. Peripheral blood samples were drawn at six visits, namely V03 (baseline), V05, V07, V10, V12 and V13. Longitudinal TCRB deep sequencing was performed for about 25 treated patients wherever samples were available for exploratory analyses.

Study-level results and caveats: No apparent relationship was observed between pseudoprogression and alterations in the top peripheral T cell clonotypes detected by TCRB sequencing. Immune responses induced by the vaccine were seen in approximately 93% of patients across multiple MHC alleles. Availability determined which PBMC samples were chosen for TCRB deep sequencing. The authors noted that analyses of patient blood samples could not be reproduced because of sample limitations.

Including the terminal cysteine and phenylalanine, the CDR3 comprises 15 residues. Of the read, only the CDR3 DNA is kept; its 45 bases are in frame from base 1. Ends trimmed: V by 7 bases, J by 4 bases; bases unmatched to a gene: 10. As encoded in the germline V gene, CDR1 is ENHRY while CDR2 is SYGVKD. The library was built by means of the immunoSEQ multiplex PCR assay. Rearranged TCR beta chain sequences were amplified with the hsTCRB Kit following the manufacturer's protocol. Sequencing of TCRB libraries was carried out on an Illumina MiSeq. The paper's data handling went like this. Demultiplexing, trimming and gene mapping were performed with the kit vendor's proprietary platform. Entries here come from immuneACCESS through TCRdb and include only in-frame sequences with V and J called. Some clones fail to appear in such tables; in the studies checked, an unresolved V gene covers under half of the shortfall, and the cause of the remainder is unknown. Clone size and the V and J calls come from that table; the DNA yielded D and trimming. In this sample the table shows 40,000 or so clones, roughly 84% of which occur a single time. The biggest ten clones account for 2.2% of the sample.

Per the publication, the time point label means: week 11, during vaccination. Each vaccine dose was 300 ug of a 20-mer mutant IDH1 peptide in Montanide, given subcutaneously with topical imiquimod. All donors had newly diagnosed IDH1-mutant astrocytomas of WHO grade 3 or 4 that showed loss of nuclear ATRX. The samples were drawn from NOA16, a multicentre, single-arm, open-label phase I trial in Germany that tested a mutant IDH1 peptide vaccine in humans for the first time. Genomic DNA for TCRB sequencing was extracted from EDTA blood using the DNeasy Blood and Tissue Kit. This sequence was found in a middle-aged man with glioma. Rearrangement joined TRBV10-3 to TRBJ2-3; 8 nucleotides in the junction match TRBD1. The starting material was PBMCs, obtained from a glioma patient whose treatment included an IDH1 peptide vaccine. Here the CDR3 is given as CAIKSQGAKADTQYF. The nucleotides read TGTGCCATCAAGTCCCAGGGGGCTAAGGCAGATACGCAGTATTTT.